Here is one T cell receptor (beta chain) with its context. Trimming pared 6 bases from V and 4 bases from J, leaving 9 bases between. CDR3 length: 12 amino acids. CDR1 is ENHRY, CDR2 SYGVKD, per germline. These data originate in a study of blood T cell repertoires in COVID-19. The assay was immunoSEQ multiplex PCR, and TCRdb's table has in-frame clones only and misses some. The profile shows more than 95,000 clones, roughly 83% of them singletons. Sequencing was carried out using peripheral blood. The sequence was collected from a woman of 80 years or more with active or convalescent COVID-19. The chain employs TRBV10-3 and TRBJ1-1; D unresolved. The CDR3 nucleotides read TGTGCCATCAGGACGGGGTCCACTGAAGCTTTCTTT. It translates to CAIRTGSTEAFF.